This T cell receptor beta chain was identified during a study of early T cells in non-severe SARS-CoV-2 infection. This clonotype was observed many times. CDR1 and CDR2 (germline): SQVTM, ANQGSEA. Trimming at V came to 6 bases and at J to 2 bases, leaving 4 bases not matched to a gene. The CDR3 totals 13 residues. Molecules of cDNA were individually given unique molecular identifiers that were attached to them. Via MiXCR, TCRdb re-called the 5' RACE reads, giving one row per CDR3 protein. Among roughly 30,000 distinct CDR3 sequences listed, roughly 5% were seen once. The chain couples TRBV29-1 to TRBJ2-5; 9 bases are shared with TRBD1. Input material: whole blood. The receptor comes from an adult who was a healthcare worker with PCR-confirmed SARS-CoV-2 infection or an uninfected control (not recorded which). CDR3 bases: TGCAGCGTCGGGACAGGGAAGCAAGAGACCCAGTACTTC. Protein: CSVGTGKQETQYF. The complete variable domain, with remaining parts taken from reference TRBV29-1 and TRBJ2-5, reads SAVISQKPSRDICQRGTSLTIQCQVDSQVTMMFWYRQQPGQSLTLIATANQGSEATYESGFVIDKFPISRPNLTFSTLTVSNMSPEDSSIYLCSVGTGKQETQYFGPGTRLLVL.